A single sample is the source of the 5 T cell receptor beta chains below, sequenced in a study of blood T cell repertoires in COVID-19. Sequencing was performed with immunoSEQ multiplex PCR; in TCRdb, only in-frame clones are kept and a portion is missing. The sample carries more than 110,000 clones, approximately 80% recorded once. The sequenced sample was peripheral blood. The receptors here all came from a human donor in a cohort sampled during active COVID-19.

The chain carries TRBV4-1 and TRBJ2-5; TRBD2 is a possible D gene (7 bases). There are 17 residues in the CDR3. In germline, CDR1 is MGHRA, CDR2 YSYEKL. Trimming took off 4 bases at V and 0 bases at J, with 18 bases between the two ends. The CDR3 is CASSPTYGGAYQETQYF. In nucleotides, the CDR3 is TGCGCCAGCAGCCCTACCTATGGGGGGGCGTACCAAGAGACCCAGTACTTC.

CDR3 amino acids: CASSLGEYGYTF. The CDR3 coding sequence is TGTGCCAGCAGCTTAGGGGAGTATGGCTACACCTTC. V is TRBV11-2 and J is TRBJ1-2; D gene unclear. Germline V gives CDR1 SGHAT, CDR2 FQNNGV. The V end was cut by 1 base, the J end by 5 bases, with 5 bases between. This CDR3 is 12 amino acids long.

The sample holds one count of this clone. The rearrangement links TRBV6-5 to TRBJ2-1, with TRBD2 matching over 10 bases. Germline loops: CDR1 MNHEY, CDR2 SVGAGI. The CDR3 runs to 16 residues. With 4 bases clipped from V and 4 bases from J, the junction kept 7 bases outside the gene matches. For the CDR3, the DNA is TGTGCCAGCAGTTCGTCACTAGCGGGAACATACAATGAGCAGTTCTTC. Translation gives CASSSSLAGTYNEQFF.

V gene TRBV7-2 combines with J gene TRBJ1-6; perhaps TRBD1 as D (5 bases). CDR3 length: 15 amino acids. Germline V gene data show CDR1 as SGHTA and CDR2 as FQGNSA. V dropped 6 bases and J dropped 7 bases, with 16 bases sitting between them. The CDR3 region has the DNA TGTGCCAGCAGTCGGAGCGGGACGGGGAATTCACCCCTCCACTTT. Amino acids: CASSRSGTGNSPLHF.

CDR3: CASTPGQSMGGNTIYF. CDR3 nucleotides: TGTGCCAGCACCCCCGGACAGTCCATGGGTGGAAACACCATATATTTT. The chain employs TRBV9 and TRBJ1-3; perhaps TRBD1 as D (6 bases). The CDR3 loop spans 16 amino acids. V gave up 6 bases and J gave up 3 bases, with 19 bases separating them. Per germline, CDR1 SGDLS and CDR2 YYNGEE.